This is a list of T cell receptor beta chains from one sample in a study of identical twins. TCRdb re-derived calls from the 5' RACE reads in MiXCR, one entry per CDR3 protein. The sample holds 300,000 to 400,000 distinct CDR3 sequences; 7% to 9.5% are singletons and the top ten take about 8.1%. Specimen: naive T cells sorted from blood. The receptors derive from a woman aged 50 to 60 in good health. CDR3s include the opening cysteine and the closing phenylalanine or tryptophan. A D gene is named only where the DNA matches it firmly. Size values are once, few and many counts, or a class for expanded clones, and some rows have none.

D	V	J	size	CDR3	DNA
TRBD2	TRBV7-2	TRBJ2-3	NA	CASTLGLAVSDTQYF	TGTGCCAGCACCCTAGGACTAGCAGTCTCAGATACGCAGTATTTT
NA	TRBV15	TRBJ2-3	NA	CATSSLLGDSGTDTQYF	TGTGCCACCAGCAGCCTCCTGGGGGACTCAGGCACAGATACGCAGTATTTT
NA	TRBV5-6	TRBJ1-1	NA	CASRGNLNTEAFF	TGTGCCAGCAGGGGCAACCTGAACACTGAAGCTTTCTTT
TRBD1	TRBV29-1	TRBJ2-1	many	CSVRTGGVLNEQFF	TGCAGCGTTCGGACAGGTGGGGTACTCAATGAGCAGTTCTTC
NA	TRBV11-2	TRBJ1-3	few	CASSLQGKSGNTIYF	TGTGCCAGCAGCTTGCAGGGGAAAAGTGGAAACACCATATATTTT
NA	TRBV4-1	TRBJ1-1	many	CASSPGLGGRAFF	TGCGCCAGCAGCCCAGGTTTGGGGGGCCGGGCTTTCTTT
TRBD2	TRBV7-9	TRBJ2-2	few	CASSLASSGLNTGELFF	TGTGCCAGCAGCTTAGCCTCTAGCGGACTTAACACCGGGGAGCTGTTTTTT
NA	TRBV18	TRBJ2-5	many	CASSGGARQETQYF	TGTGCCAGCTCAGGAGGCGCTAGACAAGAGACCCAGTACTTC
NA	TRBV9	TRBJ2-2	few	CASSVVPSPNTGELFF	TGTGCCAGCAGCGTAGTTCCTAGCCCGAACACCGGGGAGCTGTTTTTT
TRBD1	TRBV11-2	TRBJ1-1	few	CASSQRTGRLNTEAFF	TGTGCCAGCAGCCAGCGGACAGGGAGGTTGAACACTGAAGCTTTCTTT
NA	TRBV6-2/TRBV6-3	TRBJ2-4	NA	CASSESGWDIQYF	TGTGCCAGCAGCGAATCAGGGTGGGACATTCAGTACTTC
NA	TRBV15	TRBJ2-1	NA	CATSRQGRDEQFF	TGTGCCACCAGCAGACAGGGTCGGGATGAGCAGTTCTTC
NA	TRBV7-9	TRBJ2-1	many	CASSLDGHAEQFF	TGTGCCAGCAGCTTAGATGGCCACGCTGAGCAGTTCTTC
TRBD2	TRBV20-1	TRBJ2-1	few	CSARGTKGANEQFF	TGCAGTGCTCGGGGGACTAAAGGAGCCAATGAGCAGTTCTTC
NA	TRBV29-1	TRBJ1-1	many	CSVRGRLNTEAFF	TGCAGCGTTCGGGGACGGCTGAACACTGAAGCTTTCTTT
NA	TRBV25-1	TRBJ2-7	NA	CASSEDGRSYEQYF	TGTGCCAGCAGTGAGGACGGTCGGTCCTACGAGCAGTACTTC
NA	TRBV7-6	TRBJ2-1	NA	CASSLVPSRNEQFF	TGTGCCAGCAGCTTAGTACCTAGCAGGAATGAGCAGTTCTTC
TRBD2	TRBV29-1	TRBJ2-7	many	CSVGWSGSSSYEQYF	TGCAGCGTTGGATGGAGCGGGAGCTCTTCCTACGAGCAGTACTTC
NA	TRBV25-1	TRBJ2-4	NA	CASSPPRAGLAKNIQYF	TGTGCCAGCAGTCCCCCAAGGGCGGGACTAGCCAAAAACATTCAGTACTTC
TRBD1	TRBV12-3/TRBV12-4	TRBJ2-1	few	CASSLGGTGAGDEQFF	TGTGCCAGCAGTTTAGGTGGGACAGGGGCCGGGGATGAGCAGTTCTTC
NA	TRBV4-1	TRBJ2-3	NA	CASSQFGIRLNTDTQYF	TGCGCCAGCAGCCAATTTGGGATACGGCTAAACACAGATACGCAGTATTTT
NA	TRBV29-1	TRBJ2-1	many	CSVDLPGGIYNEQFF	TGCAGCGTTGATTTACCCGGCGGGATATACAATGAGCAGTTCTTC
TRBD1	TRBV6-1	TRBJ1-5	many	CASSGQGGIGNQPQHF	TGTGCCAGCAGTGGCCAGGGGGGGATTGGCAATCAGCCCCAGCATTTT
TRBD1	TRBV4-2	TRBJ1-4	NA	CASRGQEEKLFF	TGTGCCAGCAGGGGACAGGAGGAAAAACTGTTTTTT
NA	TRBV10-3	TRBJ2-5	NA	CAISEVMTGSETQYF	TGTGCCATCAGTGAGGTGATGACGGGTTCAGAGACCCAGTACTTC
NA	TRBV29-1	TRBJ2-2	many	CSAFEGSGELFF	TGCAGCGCCTTCGAAGGGTCCGGGGAGCTGTTTTTT